One T cell receptor (beta chain) is described in this entry. This sample stems from a study of blood T cell repertoires in COVID-19. The data were produced by immunoSEQ multiplex PCR, yet TCRdb's version contains in-frame clones alone and is incomplete. Seen here are around 300,000 clones, approximately 89% observed once, and the top ten hold about a tenth. Participant ages covered about 18 to 89 years across around 25 US areas. This CDR3 is built from 14 residues. With V trimmed by 4 bases and J by 6 bases, 9 bases remained unmatched. CDR1 and CDR2 from the germline V gene are SGHTS and YDEGEE. Sequenced input: PBMCs or T cells enriched from blood (not recorded which). This TCR came from a woman aged 25 to 39 who had recovered from COVID-19. The V call is TRBV5-8, the J call TRBJ2-5, with TRBD1 matching over 7 bases. The CDR3 DNA reads TGTGCCAGCAGCACCGGCCCGGGACAGAAGACCCAGTACTTC. This codes for CASSTGPGQKTQYF.